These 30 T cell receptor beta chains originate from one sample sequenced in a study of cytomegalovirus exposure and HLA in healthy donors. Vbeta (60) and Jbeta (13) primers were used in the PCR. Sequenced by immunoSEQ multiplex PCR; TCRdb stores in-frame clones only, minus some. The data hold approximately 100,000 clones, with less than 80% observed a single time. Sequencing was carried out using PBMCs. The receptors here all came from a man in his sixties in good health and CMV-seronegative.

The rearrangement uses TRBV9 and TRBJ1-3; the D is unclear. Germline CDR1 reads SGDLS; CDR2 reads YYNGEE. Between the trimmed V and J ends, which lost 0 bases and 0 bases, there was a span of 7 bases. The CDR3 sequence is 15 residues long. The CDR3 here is CASSVGGGSGNTIYF. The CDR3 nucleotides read TGTGCCAGCAGCGTAGGTGGCGGCTCTGGAAACACCATATATTTT. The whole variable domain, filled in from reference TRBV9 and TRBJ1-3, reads DSGVTQTPKHLITATGQRVTLRCSPRSGDLSVYWYQQSLDQGLQFLIQYYNGEERAKGNILERFSAQQFPDLHSELNLSSLELGDSALYFCASSVGGGSGNTIYFGEGSWLTVV.

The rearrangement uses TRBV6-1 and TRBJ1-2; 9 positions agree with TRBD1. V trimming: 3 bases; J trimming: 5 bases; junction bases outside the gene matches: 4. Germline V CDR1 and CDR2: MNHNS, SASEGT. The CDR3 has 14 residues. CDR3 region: CASSEGDRGYGYTF. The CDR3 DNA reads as TGTGCCAGCAGTGAGGGAGACAGGGGGTATGGCTACACCTTC.

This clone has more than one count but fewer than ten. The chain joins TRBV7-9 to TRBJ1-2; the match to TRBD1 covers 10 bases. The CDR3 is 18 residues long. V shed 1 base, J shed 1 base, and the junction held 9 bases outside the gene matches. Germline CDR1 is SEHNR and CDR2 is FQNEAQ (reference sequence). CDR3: CASSLVRDRGPINYGYTF. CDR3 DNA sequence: TGTGCCAGCAGCTTAGTACGAGACAGGGGGCCGATTAACTATGGCTACACCTTC.

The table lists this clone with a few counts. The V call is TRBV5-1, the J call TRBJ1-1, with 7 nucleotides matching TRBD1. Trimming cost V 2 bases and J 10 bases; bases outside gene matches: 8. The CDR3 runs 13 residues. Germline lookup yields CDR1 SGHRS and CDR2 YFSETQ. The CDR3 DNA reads TGCGCCAGCAGCTTTACCGGGACAGAGGTAGCTTTCTTT. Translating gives CASSFTGTEVAFF.

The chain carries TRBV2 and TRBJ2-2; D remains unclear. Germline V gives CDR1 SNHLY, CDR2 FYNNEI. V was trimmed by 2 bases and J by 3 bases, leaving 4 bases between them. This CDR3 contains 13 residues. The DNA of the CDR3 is TGTGCCAGCAGTGAAACTTACACCGGGGAGCTGTTTTTT. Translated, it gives CASSETYTGELFF. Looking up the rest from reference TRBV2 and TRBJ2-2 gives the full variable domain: EPEVTQTPSHQVTQMGQEVILRCVPISNHLYFYWYRQILGQKVEFLVSFYNNEISEKSEIFDDQFSVERPDGSNFTLKIRSTKLEDSAMYFCASSETYTGELFFGEGSRLTVL.

CDR3 region: CASSEVGGQYF. Written as DNA, the CDR3 is TGTGCCAGCAGTGAAGTGGGGGGGCAGTACTTC. V is TRBV6-1 and J is TRBJ2-7, with D tentatively TRBD2 (6 bases). Trimming left V 1 base short and J 9 bases short, with 7 bases between. Germline CDR1 is MNHNS and CDR2 is SASEGT. CDR3 size: 11 residues.

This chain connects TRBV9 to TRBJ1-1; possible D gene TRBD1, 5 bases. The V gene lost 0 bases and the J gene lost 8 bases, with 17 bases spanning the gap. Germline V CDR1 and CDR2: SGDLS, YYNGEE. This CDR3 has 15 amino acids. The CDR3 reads CASSVDFGGDGEAFF. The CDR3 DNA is TGTGCCAGCAGCGTAGATTTCGGGGGAGATGGAGAAGCTTTCTTT.

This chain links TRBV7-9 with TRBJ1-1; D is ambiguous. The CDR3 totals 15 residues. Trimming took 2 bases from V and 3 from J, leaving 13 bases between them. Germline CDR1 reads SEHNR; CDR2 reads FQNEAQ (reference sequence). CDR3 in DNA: TGTGCCAGCAGCTTAAGGGCCGGGGTGGACACTGAAGCTTTCTTT. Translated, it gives CASSLRAGVDTEAFF.

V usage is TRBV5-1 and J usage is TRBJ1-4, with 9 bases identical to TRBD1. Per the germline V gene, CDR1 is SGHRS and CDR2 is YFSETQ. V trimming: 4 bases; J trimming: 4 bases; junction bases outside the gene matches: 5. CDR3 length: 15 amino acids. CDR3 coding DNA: TGCGCCAGCAGCCTACAGGGGGCCTTTAATGAAAAACTGTTTTTT. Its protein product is CASSLQGAFNEKLFF.

In DNA, the CDR3 is TGTGCCAGCAGCGTAGATCAGGGGGCAAACTATGGCTACACCTTC. Its translation is CASSVDQGANYGYTF. The chain is built from TRBV9 and TRBJ1-2; 8 nucleotides agree with TRBD1. The junction had 3 bases not matched to a gene; V was cut back by 0 bases and J by 2 bases. Germline-derived CDR1 and CDR2 are SGDLS and YYNGEE. There are 15 residues in the CDR3.

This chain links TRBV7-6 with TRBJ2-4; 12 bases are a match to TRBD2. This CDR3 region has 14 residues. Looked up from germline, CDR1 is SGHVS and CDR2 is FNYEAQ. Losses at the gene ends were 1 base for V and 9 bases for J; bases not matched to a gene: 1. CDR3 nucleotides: TGTGCCAGCAGCTTAGGGACTAGCGGGGTCATTCAGTACTTC. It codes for CASSLGTSGVIQYF.

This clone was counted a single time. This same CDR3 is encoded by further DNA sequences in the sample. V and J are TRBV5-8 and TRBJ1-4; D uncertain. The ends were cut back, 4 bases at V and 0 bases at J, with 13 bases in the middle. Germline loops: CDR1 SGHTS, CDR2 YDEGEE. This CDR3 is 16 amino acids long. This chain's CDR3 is CASSPGGRATNEKLFF. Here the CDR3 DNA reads TGTGCCAGCAGCCCAGGCGGGCGGGCAACTAATGAAAAACTGTTTTTT.

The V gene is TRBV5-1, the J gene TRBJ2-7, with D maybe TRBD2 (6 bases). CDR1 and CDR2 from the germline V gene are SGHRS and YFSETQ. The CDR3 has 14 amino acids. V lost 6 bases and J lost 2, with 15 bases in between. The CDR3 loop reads CASMSRAGTYEQYF. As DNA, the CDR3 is TGCGCCAGCATGTCTAGAGCGGGCACCTACGAGCAGTACTTC.

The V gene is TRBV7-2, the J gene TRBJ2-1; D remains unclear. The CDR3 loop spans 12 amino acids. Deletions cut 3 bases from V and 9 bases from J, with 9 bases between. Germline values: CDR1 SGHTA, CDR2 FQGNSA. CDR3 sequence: CASSLIEAEQFF. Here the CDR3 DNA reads TGTGCCAGCAGCTTGATAGAGGCTGAGCAGTTCTTC.

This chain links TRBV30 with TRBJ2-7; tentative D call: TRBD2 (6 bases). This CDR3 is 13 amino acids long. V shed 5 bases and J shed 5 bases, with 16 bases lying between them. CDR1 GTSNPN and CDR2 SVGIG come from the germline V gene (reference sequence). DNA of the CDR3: TGTGCCTGGGGCGCGGGACTCCCCGACGAGCAGTACTTC. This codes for CAWGAGLPDEQYF.

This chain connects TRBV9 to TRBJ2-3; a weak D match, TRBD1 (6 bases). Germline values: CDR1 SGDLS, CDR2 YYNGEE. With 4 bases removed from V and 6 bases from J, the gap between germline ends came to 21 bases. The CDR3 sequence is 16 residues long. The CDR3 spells CASSLGAQGIADTQYF. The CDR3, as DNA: TGTGCCAGCAGCTTGGGGGCCCAAGGTATAGCGGATACGCAGTATTTT.

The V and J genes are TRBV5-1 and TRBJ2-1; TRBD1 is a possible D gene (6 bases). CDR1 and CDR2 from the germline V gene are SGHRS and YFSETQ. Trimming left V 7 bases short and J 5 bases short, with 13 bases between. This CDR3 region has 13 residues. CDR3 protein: CASWGPFNNEQFF. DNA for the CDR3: TGCGCCAGCTGGGGGCCATTTAACAATGAGCAGTTCTTC.

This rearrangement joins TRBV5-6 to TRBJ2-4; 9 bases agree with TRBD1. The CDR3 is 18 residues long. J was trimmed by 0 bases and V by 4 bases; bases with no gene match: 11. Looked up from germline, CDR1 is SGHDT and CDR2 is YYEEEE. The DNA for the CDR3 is TGTGCCAGCAGCGCCGAACAGGGGGCGCGGTTAGCCAAAAACATTCAGTACTTC. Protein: CASSAEQGARLAKNIQYF.

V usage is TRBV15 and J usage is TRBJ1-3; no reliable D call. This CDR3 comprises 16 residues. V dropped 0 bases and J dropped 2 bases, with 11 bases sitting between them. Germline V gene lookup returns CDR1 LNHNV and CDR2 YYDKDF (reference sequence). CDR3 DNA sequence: TGTGCCACCAGCAGAGATTTGGCCGGGGCTGGAAACACCATATATTTT. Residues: CATSRDLAGAGNTIYF.

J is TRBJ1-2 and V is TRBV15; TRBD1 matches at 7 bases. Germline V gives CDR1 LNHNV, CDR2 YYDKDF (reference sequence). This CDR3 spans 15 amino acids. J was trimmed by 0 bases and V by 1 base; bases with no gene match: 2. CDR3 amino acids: CATSRGQGANYGYTF. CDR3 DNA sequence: TGTGCCACCAGCAGAGGGCAGGGGGCTAACTATGGCTACACCTTC.

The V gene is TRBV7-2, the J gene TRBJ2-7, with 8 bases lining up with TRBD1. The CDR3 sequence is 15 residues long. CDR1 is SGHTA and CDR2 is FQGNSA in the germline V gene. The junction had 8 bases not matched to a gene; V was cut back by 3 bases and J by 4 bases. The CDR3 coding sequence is TGTGCCAGCAGCTTCGGGACAGGTCATTTTTACGAGCAGTACGTC. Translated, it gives CASSFGTGHFYEQYV.

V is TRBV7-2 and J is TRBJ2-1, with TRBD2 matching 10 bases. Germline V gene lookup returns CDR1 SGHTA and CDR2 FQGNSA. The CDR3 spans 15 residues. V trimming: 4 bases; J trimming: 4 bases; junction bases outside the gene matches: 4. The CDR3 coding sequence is TGTGCCAGCAGCTCCGAGCGGGGGGGGTACAATGAGCAGTTCTTC. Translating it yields CASSSERGGYNEQFF.

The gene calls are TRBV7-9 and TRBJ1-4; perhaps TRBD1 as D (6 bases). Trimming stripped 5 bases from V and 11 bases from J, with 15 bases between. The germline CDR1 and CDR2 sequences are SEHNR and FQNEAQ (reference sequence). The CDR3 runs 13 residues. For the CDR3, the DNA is TGTGCCAGCAGCGAACGCTCTCAGGGGAAACTGTTTTTT. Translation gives CASSERSQGKLFF.

The CDR3 is CASSSQATNEKLFF. In nucleotides, the CDR3 is TGTGCCAGCAGCTCACAAGCAACTAATGAAAAACTGTTTTTT. The chain is built from TRBV7-9 and TRBJ1-4; D unclear. V lost 4 bases to trimming and J lost 0 bases, with 6 bases between them. The germline gives CDR1 SEHNR, CDR2 FQNEAQ (reference sequence). The CDR3 sequence is 14 residues long. Using reference TRBV7-9 and TRBJ1-4 for the parts outside the CDR3, the full variable domain is DTGVSQNPRHKITKRGQNVTFRCDPISEHNRLYWYRQTLGQGPEFLTYFQNEAQLEKSRLLSDRFSAERPKGSFSTLEIQRTEQGDSAMYLCASSSQATNEKLFFGSGTQLSVL.

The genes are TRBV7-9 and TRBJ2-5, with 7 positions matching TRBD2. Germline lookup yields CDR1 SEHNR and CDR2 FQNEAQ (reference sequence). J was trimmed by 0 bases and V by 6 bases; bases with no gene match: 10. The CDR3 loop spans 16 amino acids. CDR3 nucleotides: TGTGCCAGCAGGCCCTGGACTAGTAGGGACCAAGAGACCCAGTACTTC. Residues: CASRPWTSRDQETQYF.

The CDR3 protein is CASSRTGGLETQYF. The CDR3 DNA reads TGCGCCAGCAGCAGGACAGGGGGGCTGGAGACCCAGTACTTC. The chain couples TRBV5-1 to TRBJ2-5; TRBD1 matches at 10 bases. Germline V gives CDR1 SGHRS, CDR2 YFSETQ. CDR3 length: 14 residues. J lost 5 bases, V lost 4 bases, and 5 bases had no gene match.

The CDR3 sequence is CASSDEQGSAQYF. CDR3 in DNA: TGTGCCAGCAGTGACGAACAGGGTTCCGCCCAGTACTTC. The chain has TRBV6-4 and TRBJ2-5; TRBD1 is a possible D gene (6 bases). With 2 bases removed from V and 9 bases from J, the gap between germline ends came to 13 bases. There are 13 residues in the CDR3. Germline-derived CDR1 and CDR2 are MRHNA and SNTAGT.

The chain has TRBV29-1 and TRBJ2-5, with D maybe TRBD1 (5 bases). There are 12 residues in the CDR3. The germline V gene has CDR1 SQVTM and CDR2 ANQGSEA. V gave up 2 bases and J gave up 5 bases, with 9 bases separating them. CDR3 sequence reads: CSVEQGYETQYF. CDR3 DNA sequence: TGCAGCGTTGAACAGGGTTACGAGACCCAGTACTTC.

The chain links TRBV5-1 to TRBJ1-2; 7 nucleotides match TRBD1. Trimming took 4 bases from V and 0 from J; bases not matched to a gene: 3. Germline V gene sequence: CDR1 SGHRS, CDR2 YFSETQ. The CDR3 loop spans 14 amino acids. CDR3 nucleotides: TGCGCCAGCAGCCCAGGGGGGACTAACTATGGCTACACCTTC. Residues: CASSPGGTNYGYTF.

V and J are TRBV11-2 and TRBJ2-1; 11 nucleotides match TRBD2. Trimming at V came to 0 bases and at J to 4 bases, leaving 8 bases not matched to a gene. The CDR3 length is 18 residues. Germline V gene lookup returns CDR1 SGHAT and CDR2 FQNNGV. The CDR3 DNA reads TGTGCCAGCAGCTTAGATCCCTCCCTAGCGGGGGGATACAATGAGCAGTTCTTC. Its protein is CASSLDPSLAGGYNEQFF.